Below are 23 T cell receptor beta chains sequenced from a single sample in a study of cytomegalovirus exposure and HLA in healthy donors (dated by TCRdb to between 2016 and 2019). Receptor libraries were prepared by the immunoSEQ multiplex PCR assay. A mixture of 60 forward primers for TCR Vbeta segments and 13 reverse primers for TCR Jbeta segments was used in the multiplex PCR. In TCRdb, the immuneACCESS table is reduced to in-frame sequences with V and J assigned. These tables do not hold every clone; where another copy was compared, an unresolved V gene accounts for under half, and the others remain unexplained. This sample's records show 150,000 or so clones. 1.3% of the sample lies in the top ten. Sequenced input: PBMCs. These TCRs come from a woman aged 55 to 70 in good health and CMV-seronegative.

The chain couples TRBV27 to TRBJ1-5; D may be TRBD1 (6 bases). CDR1 MNHEY and CDR2 SMNVEV come from the germline V gene (reference sequence). The CDR3 loop spans 16 amino acids. The V end was cut by 3 bases, the J end by 3 bases, with 15 bases between. The CDR3 loop reads CASSFGPPGANQPQHF. The CDR3 DNA reads as TGTGCCAGCAGTTTTGGGCCCCCAGGGGCCAATCAGCCCCAGCATTTT.

The V and J genes are TRBV2 and TRBJ1-4; D is ambiguous. The germline V and J ends were trimmed by 3 bases and 6 bases, with 5 bases remaining between them. Germline CDR1 is SNHLY and CDR2 is FYNNEI. CDR3 size: 12 residues. The CDR3 region has the DNA TGTGCCAGCAGTGACAGTCATGAAAAACTGTTTTTT. Translated: CASSDSHEKLFF.

The chain uses TRBV6-6 and TRBJ2-4; possibly TRBD1 for D (5 bases). Trimming stripped 2 bases from V and 0 bases from J, with 11 bases between. CDR1 and CDR2 (germline): MNHNY, SVGAGI (reference sequence). This CDR3 has 16 amino acids. The CDR3 DNA is TGTGCCAGCAGTTACGGCCAGGGATCAGCCAAAAACATTCAGTACTTC. Protein sequence: CASSYGQGSAKNIQYF.

V and J are TRBV12-5 and TRBJ1-5, with a possible D match to TRBD1 (6 bases). The CDR3 is 15 residues long. Germline V gene sequence: CDR1 LGHNT, CDR2 FRNRAP. Deletions cut 6 bases from V and 8 bases from J, with 20 bases between. The CDR3 loop reads CASGPLMGGLEPQHF. The CDR3 DNA follows: TGTGCTAGTGGCCCCCTAATGGGGGGGCTGGAGCCCCAGCATTTT.

The chain employs TRBV9 and TRBJ2-2, with 7 bases fitting TRBD1. Germline lookup yields CDR1 SGDLS and CDR2 YYNGEE. J was trimmed by 5 bases and V by 3 bases; bases with no gene match: 1. CDR3 size: 13 residues. The CDR3, as DNA: TGTGCCAGCAGCGCACAGGGGACCGGGGAGCTGTTTTTT. It yields the protein CASSAQGTGELFF.

The chain links TRBV9 to TRBJ1-2; D gene ambiguous. Germline assignment: CDR1 SGDLS and CDR2 YYNGEE. The CDR3 is made up of 12 amino acids. Trimming took off 4 bases at V and 7 bases at J, with 11 bases between the two ends. The chain's CDR3 is CASSPQEAGYTF. CDR3 sequence (DNA): TGTGCCAGCAGCCCGCAGGAGGCTGGCTACACCTTC.

The CDR3 is CASSLTGMAYEQYF. CDR3 DNA sequence: TGTGCCAGCAGCCTGACAGGCATGGCCTACGAGCAGTACTTC. The rearrangement joins TRBV6-5 to TRBJ2-7; tentatively, D is TRBD1 (6 bases). This CDR3 has 14 amino acids. The germline V gene has CDR1 MNHEY and CDR2 SVGAGI. V was clipped by 6 bases and J by 2 bases, with 14 bases between them.

The rearrangement joins TRBV27 to TRBJ1-2; TRBD1 matches 8 bases. This CDR3 has 14 amino acids. V trimming: 3 bases; J trimming: 4 bases; junction bases outside the gene matches: 4. CDR1 and CDR2 from the germline V gene are MNHEY and SMNVEV (reference sequence). CDR3 nucleotide sequence: TGTGCCAGCAGTTTTGGACAGGGAGGCTATGGCTACACCTTC. As protein: CASSFGQGGYGYTF.

V is TRBV27 and J is TRBJ2-3, with D possibly TRBD2 on 6 matching bases. In germline, CDR1 is MNHEY, CDR2 SMNVEV (reference sequence). V was trimmed by 2 bases and J by 2 bases, leaving 20 bases between them. The CDR3 contains 18 residues. CDR3 sequence (DNA): TGTGCCAGCAGTTTAGAGATCCGGCTAGCGAGTTCCACAGATACGCAGTATTTT. Its protein product is CASSLEIRLASSTDTQYF.

The J gene is TRBJ2-2, the V gene TRBV7-6, with a tentative D call TRBD1 (5 bases). Trimming took 4 bases from V and 4 from J, leaving 22 bases between them. This CDR3 has 18 amino acids. Germline CDR1 SGHVS, CDR2 FNYEAQ. DNA of the CDR3: TGTGCCAGCAGCTCCCTGAAGGGCCAGGGTGATGGCACCGGGGAGCTGTTTTTT. Its protein product is CASSSLKGQGDGTGELFF.

The J gene is TRBJ2-1, the V gene TRBV5-1, with D perhaps TRBD2 (5 bases). This CDR3 is 15 amino acids long. The germline CDR1 and CDR2 sequences are SGHRS and YFSETQ. V shed 0 bases and J shed 2 bases, with 9 bases lying between them. Here the CDR3 reads CASSLGAETYNEQFF. The CDR3 nucleotides are TGCGCCAGCAGCTTGGGAGCGGAGACCTACAATGAGCAGTTCTTC.

The chain recombines TRBV13 with TRBJ2-4, with D possibly being TRBD1 (6 bases). The germline gives CDR1 PRHDT, CDR2 FYEKMQ (reference sequence). The CDR3 is 17 amino acids. V lost 0 bases, J lost 0 bases, and 12 bases lay in between. The CDR3 region is CASSLGGTTLAKNIQYF. The CDR3 nucleotides read TGTGCCAGCAGCTTAGGCGGGACAACCCTAGCCAAAAACATTCAGTACTTC.

The V and J genes are TRBV2 and TRBJ2-7; D is perhaps TRBD2 (5 bases). Between the trimmed V and J ends, which lost 1 base and 3 bases, there was a span of 7 bases. Germline-derived CDR1 and CDR2 are SNHLY and FYNNEI. CDR3 size: 13 residues. The CDR3 spells CASSEGLFYEQYF. The CDR3 coding sequence is TGTGCCAGCAGTGAAGGACTATTCTACGAGCAGTACTTC. The whole variable domain, remainder taken from reference TRBV2 and TRBJ2-7, is EPEVTQTPSHQVTQMGQEVILRCVPISNHLYFYWYRQILGQKVEFLVSFYNNEISEKSEIFDDQFSVERPDGSNFTLKIRSTKLEDSAMYFCASSEGLFYEQYFGPGTRLTVT.

The CDR3 is CASSQGRVAYNEQFF. In DNA, the CDR3 is TGTGCCAGCAGCCAAGGGAGGGTAGCCTACAATGAGCAGTTCTTC. V gene TRBV14 combines with J gene TRBJ2-1; D is possibly TRBD2 (6 bases). Per germline, CDR1 SGHDN and CDR2 FVKESK. This CDR3 is 15 amino acids long. Between the trimmed V and J ends, which lost 1 base and 2 bases, there was a span of 9 bases.

The chain combines TRBV18 with TRBJ2-2; D perhaps matches TRBD1 (6 bases). Germline V gene data show CDR1 as KGHSH and CDR2 as LQKENI. The CDR3 spans 16 residues. V lost 6 bases and J lost 0, with 14 bases in between. The CDR3 here is CASSPGQTANTGELFF. As DNA, the CDR3 is TGTGCCAGCTCCCCCGGACAGACAGCGAACACCGGGGAGCTGTTTTTT.

This chain joins TRBV11-2 and TRBJ2-5, with TRBD2 matching over 7 bases. The V gene's germline CDR1 is SGHAT and CDR2 FQNNGV. V gave up 5 bases and J gave up 5 bases; unmatched junction bases: 11. The length of the CDR3 is 15 residues. CDR3 region: CASSALGGEGETQYF. The DNA of the CDR3 is TGTGCCAGCAGCGCCCTCGGCGGGGAGGGCGAGACCCAGTACTTC.

V gene TRBV5-1 combines with J gene TRBJ2-3; no clear D gene. The CDR3 loop spans 13 amino acids. V was pared by 2 bases and J by 4 bases, with 8 bases between. The germline V gene has CDR1 SGHRS and CDR2 YFSETQ. CDR3 region: CASSFASADTQYF. The CDR3 DNA follows: TGCGCCAGCAGCTTCGCGTCCGCAGATACGCAGTATTTT.

The gene calls are TRBV14 and TRBJ2-5; 9 positions match TRBD1. CDR1 and CDR2 (germline): SGHDN, FVKESK. The junction had 3 bases not matched to a gene; V was cut back by 5 bases and J by 2 bases. This CDR3 region has 14 residues. The CDR3 coding sequence is TGTGCCAGCAGCAGGGACAGGGCGCAAGAGACCCAGTACTTC. This encodes CASSRDRAQETQYF.

The V call is TRBV7-3, the J call TRBJ2-1, with D perhaps matching TRBD1 (6 bases). Trimming took 5 bases from V and 7 from J, leaving 12 bases between them. This CDR3 comprises 13 residues. From germline, CDR1 is SGHTA and CDR2 FQGTGA. For the CDR3, the DNA is TGTGCCAGCAGCGTAGGTAGGGGGAATGAGCAGTTCTTC. Protein product: CASSVGRGNEQFF.

The rearrangement joins TRBV5-4 to TRBJ1-2, with 8 bases identical to TRBD1. CDR1 is SGHNT, CDR2 YYREEE, per germline (reference sequence). The CDR3 has 16 amino acids. The V and J ends lost 4 bases and 4 bases, in that order; junction bases with no gene match: 12. This chain's CDR3 is CASSMPGRGLAYGYTF. The CDR3 DNA sequence: TGTGCCAGCAGCATGCCGGGCAGGGGGCTCGCCTATGGCTACACCTTC.

The rearrangement links TRBV7-7 to TRBJ1-3; D is ambiguous. Germline assignment: CDR1 SSHAT and CDR2 FNYEAQ (reference sequence). The CDR3 contains 13 residues. The V end was cut by 5 bases, the J end by 4 bases, with 9 bases between. As DNA, the CDR3 is TGTGCCAGCAGCCCCGGTTCGGGAAACACCATATATTTT. This translates into CASSPGSGNTIYF. Together with reference TRBV7-7 and TRBJ1-3, the CDR3 gives the full variable domain: GAGVSQSPRYKVTKRGQDVTLRCDPISSHATLYWYQQALGQGPEFLTYFNYEAQPDKSGLPSDRFSAERPEGSISTLTIQRTEQRDSAMYRCASSPGSGNTIYFGEGSWLTVV.

This chain uses TRBV5-1 with TRBJ2-5; the D gene is possibly TRBD1 (6 bases). The DNA end favors TRBJ2-7, so the J call may be wrong. The CDR3 is 14 residues long. In germline, CDR1 is SGHRS, CDR2 YFSETQ. This chain's CDR3 is CASSLGGGSYEQYF. CDR3 nucleotides: TGCGCCAGCAGCTTGGGAGGGGGCTCCTACGAGCAGTACTTC.

This rearrangement joins TRBV5-1 to TRBJ2-7; tentative D call: TRBD1 (5 bases). This CDR3 spans 14 amino acids. CDR1 SGHRS and CDR2 YFSETQ come from the germline V gene. V lost 6 bases to trimming and J lost 0 bases, with 13 bases between them. The CDR3 loop is CASTQGASSYEQYF. The CDR3 DNA sequence: TGCGCCAGCACCCAAGGGGCCAGCTCCTACGAGCAGTACTTC.